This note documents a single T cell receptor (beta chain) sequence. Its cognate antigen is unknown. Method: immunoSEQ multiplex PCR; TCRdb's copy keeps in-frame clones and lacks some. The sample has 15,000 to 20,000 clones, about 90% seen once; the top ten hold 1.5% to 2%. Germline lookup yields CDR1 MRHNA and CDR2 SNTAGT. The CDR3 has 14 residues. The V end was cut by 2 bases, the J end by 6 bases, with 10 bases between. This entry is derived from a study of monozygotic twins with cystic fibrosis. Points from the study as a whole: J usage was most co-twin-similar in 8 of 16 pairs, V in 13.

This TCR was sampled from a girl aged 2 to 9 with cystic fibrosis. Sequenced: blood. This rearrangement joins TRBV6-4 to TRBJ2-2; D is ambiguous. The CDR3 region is CASSDTTGAGELFF. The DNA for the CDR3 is TGTGCCAGCAGTGACACCACTGGAGCCGGGGAGCTGTTTTTT.